These 8 T cell receptor beta chains came from one sample sequenced in a study of human T cells and chemical hapten exposure. As for time point: patch test 2, 6 weeks after DPC sensitization. Stated treatment: therapeutic diphenylcyclopropenone sensitization with weekly scalp DPC. A single record per CDR3 protein comes from TCRdb applying MiXCR to the RACE reads. The sample contains tens of thousands of distinct CDR3 sequences, approximately 10% of which appear only once. The sample in question was whole blood, obtained in connection with sensitization to the hapten diphenylcyclopropenone (DPC). The source is a middle-aged man with alopecia areata. Some clones in this sample may be carry-over from other donors' samples.

This clonotype showed up just a few times. This rearrangement joins TRBV6-5 to TRBJ2-3; perhaps TRBD2 as D (6 bases). Between the trimmed V and J ends, which lost 7 bases and 0 bases, there was a span of 11 bases. CDR1 MNHEY and CDR2 SVGAGI come from the germline V gene. CDR3 length equals 14 residues. The CDR3 spells CASKQSGSTDTQYF. CDR3 DNA: TGTGCCAGCAAACAAAGCGGGAGCACAGATACGCAGTATTTT.

V is TRBV11-3 and J is TRBJ2-1; D unresolved. Germline loops: CDR1 SGHNT, CDR2 YENEEA. Between the trimmed V and J ends, which lost 0 bases and 4 bases, there was a span of 19 bases. CDR3 length equals 18 residues. For the CDR3, the DNA is TGTGCCAGCAGCTTAGAAAACCGTCTTGCGACGGATTACAATGAGCAGTTCTTC. Protein product: CASSLENRLATDYNEQFF.

This clonotype has more than one count but fewer than ten. This sequence joins TRBV20-1 and TRBJ2-1, with a tentative D call TRBD1 (7 bases). Trimming cost V 6 bases and J 2 bases, with 20 bases left between them. Germline V CDR1 and CDR2: DFQATT, SNEGSKA (reference sequence). The CDR3 runs 16 residues. In DNA form, the CDR3 reads TGCAGTGCAAAGACAGGGAGAAGGACTACCTACAATGAGCAGTTCTTC. It specifies CSAKTGRRTTYNEQFF.

This chain connects TRBV12-3 or TRBV12-4 to TRBJ2-7; D perhaps matches TRBD1 (7 bases). The length of the CDR3 is 15 residues. The V end was cut by 3 bases, the J end by 2 bases, with 14 bases between. The CDR3 nucleotides read TGTGCCAGCAGTTTGCGGGGACAGTTAACCTACGAGCAGTACTTC. Protein: CASSLRGQLTYEQYF.

A word on this clonotype: This may be a read error: a much more frequent sequence differs by one nucleotide. The rearrangement uses TRBV14 and TRBJ2-3; D is unresolved. The CDR3 length is 16 residues. Germline V lookup: CDR1 SGHDN, CDR2 FVKESK. CDR3 sequence: CAGSLGFSLSTDTQYF. DNA for the CDR3: TGTGCCGGCAGCCTAGGCTTCTCGCTGAGCACAGATACGCAGTATTTT.

V is TRBV6-2 or TRBV6-3 and J is TRBJ2-7; D remains ambiguous. Looked up from germline, CDR1 is MNHEY and CDR2 is SVGEGT. The CDR3 is 13 residues long. Trimming shortened V by 3 bases and J by 1 base, and 7 bases separated the two germline ends. The chain's CDR3 is CASSYGPSYEQYF. CDR3 nucleotides: TGTGCCAGCAGTTATGGACCGTCCTACGAGCAGTACTTC.

This clonotype has a handful of counts. The chain recombines TRBV9 with TRBJ2-5; D is unresolved. This CDR3 is 15 amino acids long. The V gene lost 0 bases and the J gene lost 2 bases, with 11 bases spanning the gap. The germline gives CDR1 SGDLS, CDR2 YYNGEE. CDR3 nucleotide sequence: TGTGCCAGCAGCGTAGGTCCCGCGAAACAAGAGACCCAGTACTTC. This translates into CASSVGPAKQETQYF.

This clonotype is medium-sized in the sample. The chain has TRBV14 and TRBJ2-3; a possible D gene is TRBD2 (5 bases). The germline gives CDR1 SGHDN, CDR2 FVKESK. The CDR3 is 15 residues long. Trimming took off 0 bases at V and 4 bases at J, with 11 bases between the two ends. The CDR3 loop is CASSQESGWADTQYF. The CDR3, as DNA: TGTGCCAGCAGCCAAGAAAGCGGATGGGCAGATACGCAGTATTTT.